This TCR beta chain was sequenced during a study of T cells after yellow fever vaccination. Turning to the study itself: The authors prepared low-cell-number fractions using SMART-Seq v4 Ultra Low Input. Study-level points and caveats: Booster samples showed a return of most primary-vaccination clones (around 96% CD4, 80% to 90% CD8).

TCRdb analysed the 5' RACE reads with MiXCR anew, one entry per CDR3 protein. The repertoire holds 200,000 to 300,000 distinct CDR3 sequences, with roughly 13% as singletons. Germline CDR1 reads MNHEY; CDR2 reads SVGEGT. This CDR3 spans 12 amino acids. The germline V and J ends were trimmed by 6 bases and 6 bases, with 12 bases remaining between them. With respect to this clonotype: Its antigen is as yet unknown.

The sample here was CD4+ T cells sorted from PBMCs, taken 45 days after the yellow fever booster vaccination. The receptor was isolated from a man under 40 who received the YFV17D yellow fever vaccine. This chain links TRBV6-2 or TRBV6-3 with TRBJ2-7, with no clear D. The CDR3 region is CASSPAESEQYF. DNA for the CDR3: TGTGCCAGCAGCCCCGCGGAGAGCGAGCAGTACTTC.